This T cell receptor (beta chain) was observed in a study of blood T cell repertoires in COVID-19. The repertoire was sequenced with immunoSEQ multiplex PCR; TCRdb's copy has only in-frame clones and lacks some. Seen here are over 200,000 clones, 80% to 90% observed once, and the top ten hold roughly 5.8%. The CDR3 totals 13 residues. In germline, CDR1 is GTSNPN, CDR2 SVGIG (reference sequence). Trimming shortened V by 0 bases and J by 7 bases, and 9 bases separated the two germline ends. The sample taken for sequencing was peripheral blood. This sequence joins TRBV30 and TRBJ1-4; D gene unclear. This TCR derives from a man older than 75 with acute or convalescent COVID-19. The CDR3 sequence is CAWSVGIGEKLFF. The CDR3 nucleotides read TGTGCCTGGAGTGTCGGGATCGGTGAAAAACTGTTTTTT.